This TCR beta chain is drawn from a study of cytomegalovirus exposure and HLA in healthy donors. PCR involved 60 Vbeta and 13 Jbeta primers. Assay used: immunoSEQ multiplex PCR; TCRdb lists only in-frame clones, some missing. The sample consists of fewer than 150,000 clones, 70% to 85% of them appearing once. Trimming cost V 2 bases and J 0 bases, with 5 bases left between them. There are 13 residues in the CDR3. Germline V gene lookup returns CDR1 MNHEY and CDR2 SMNVEV (reference sequence). This TCR was sampled from a woman aged 18-29 years in good health and CMV-seronegative. The sample was PBMCs. The V gene is TRBV27, the J gene TRBJ2-7; no reliable D call. The CDR3: CASSLRVSYEQYF. DNA for the CDR3: TGTGCCAGCAGTTTACGCGTCTCCTACGAGCAGTACTTC.